The source of this T cell receptor beta chain is a study of cytomegalovirus exposure and HLA in healthy donors. Assay: immunoSEQ multiplex PCR; the TCRdb copy retains only in-frame clones and omits some. This table has some 170,000 clones, approximately 90% appearing once. V shed 7 bases, J shed 6 bases, and the junction held 9 bases outside the gene matches. Germline V lookup: CDR1 GTSNPN, CDR2 SVGIG (reference sequence). The CDR3 totals 14 residues. The TCR originated in a woman between 25 and 40 years old in good health and CMV-seronegative. This chain connects TRBV30 to TRBJ2-1, with 10 bases matching TRBD2. The sequencing sample was made of PBMCs. CDR3 amino acids: CAFPRASGGNEQFF. The CDR3 coding sequence is TGTGCCTTCCCCAGGGCTAGCGGGGGCAATGAGCAGTTCTTC.